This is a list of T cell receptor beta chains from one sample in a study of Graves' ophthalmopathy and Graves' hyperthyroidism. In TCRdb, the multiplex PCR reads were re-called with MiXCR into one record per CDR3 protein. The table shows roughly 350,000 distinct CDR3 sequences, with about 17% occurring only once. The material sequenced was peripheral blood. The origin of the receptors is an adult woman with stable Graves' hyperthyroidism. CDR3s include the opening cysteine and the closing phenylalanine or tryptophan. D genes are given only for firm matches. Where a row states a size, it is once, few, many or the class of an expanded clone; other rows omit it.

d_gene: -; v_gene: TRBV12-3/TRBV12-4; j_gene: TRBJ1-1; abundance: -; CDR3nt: TGTGCCAGCAGTTTAGCGCCAGGGGTGAAGGCTGAAGCTTTCTTT; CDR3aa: CASSLAPGVKAEAFF
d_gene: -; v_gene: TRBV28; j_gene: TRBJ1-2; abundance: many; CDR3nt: TGTGCCAGCAGAACCACGGAGGGGAACTATGGCTACACCTTC; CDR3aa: CASRTTEGNYGYTF
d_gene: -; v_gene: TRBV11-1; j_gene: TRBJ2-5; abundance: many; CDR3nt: TGTGCCAGCAGCTTCCCCTCGGCCGGGTCGTACCAAGAGACCCAGTACTTC; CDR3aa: CASSFPSAGSYQETQYF
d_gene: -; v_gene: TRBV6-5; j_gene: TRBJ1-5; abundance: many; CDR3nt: TGTGCCAGCAGTTACTCCAGGGGAGTTGATCAGCCCCAGCATTTT; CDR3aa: CASSYSRGVDQPQHF
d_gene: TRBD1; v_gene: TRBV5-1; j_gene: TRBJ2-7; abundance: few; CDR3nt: TGCGCCAGCAGCCCGGCGTGGACAGGGGGCTCCGAGCAGTACTTC; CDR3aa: CASSPAWTGGSEQYF
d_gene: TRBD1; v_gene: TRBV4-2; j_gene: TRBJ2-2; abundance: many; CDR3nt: TGTGCCAGCAGCCAAGGGGACAGGGGAACCACCGGGGAGCTGTTTTTT; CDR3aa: CASSQGDRGTTGELFF
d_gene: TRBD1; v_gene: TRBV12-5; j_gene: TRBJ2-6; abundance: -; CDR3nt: TGTGCTAGTGGTTTGCGCCCAAAAGAGGGGGCACTCTCCTCTGGGGCCAACGTCCTGACTTTC; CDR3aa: CASGLRPKEGALSSGANVLTF
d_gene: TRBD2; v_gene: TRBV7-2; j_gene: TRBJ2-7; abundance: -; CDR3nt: TGTGCCAGCAGCCCCCGGGTAGCGGGAGGGACCGAGCAGTACTTC; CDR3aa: CASSPRVAGGTEQYF
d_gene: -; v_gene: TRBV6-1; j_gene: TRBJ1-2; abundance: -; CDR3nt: TGTGCCAGCAGTGAAGCGCCGGATGGCTACACCTTC; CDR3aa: CASSEAPDGYTF
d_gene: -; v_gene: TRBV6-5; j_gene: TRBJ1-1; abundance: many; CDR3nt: TGTGCCAGCACGAGGGGTACTGAAGCTTTCTTT; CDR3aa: CASTRGTEAFF